Listed below are T cell receptor beta chains from one sample, sequenced in a study of response to subunit inactivated influenza vaccine. TCRdb re-derived calls from the RT-PCR reads in MiXCR, one entry per CDR3 protein. The sample lists 500,000 to 550,000 distinct CDR3 sequences; about 8% were seen once. The material sequenced was PBMCs from blood, taken 23 to 25 months after vaccination. The receptors here all came from a man between 50 and 69 years old who received an inactivated influenza vaccine. Each CDR3 is given with its conserved first and last residue. A D gene is named only where the DNA matches it firmly. The size field is filled for only some rows; it gives once, few, many or a size class.

>.|TRBD1|TRBV20-1|TRBJ1-5
CSASQDRRYSNQPQHF
TGCAGTGCTAGTCAGGACAGGAGGTATAGCAATCAGCCCCAGCATTTT
>.|.|TRBV7-6|TRBJ2-5
CASSLVSGLKETQYF
TGTGCCAGCAGCTTAGTCTCAGGACTCAAGGAGACCCAGTACTTC
>many|TRBD2|TRBV12-3/TRBV12-4|TRBJ2-3
CASSFGGRAGTDTQYF
TGTGCCAGCAGTTTTGGGGGGAGGGCCGGCACAGATACGCAGTATTTT
>.|.|TRBV28|TRBJ2-5
CASRNGQTQETQYF
TGTGCCAGCAGAAACGGACAGACCCAAGAGACCCAGTACTTC
>.|.|TRBV20-1|TRBJ2-7
CSAWRPDGAYEQYF
TGCAGTGCCTGGAGGCCGGACGGAGCCTACGAGCAGTACTTC
>many|.|TRBV5-1|TRBJ2-7
CASFSDTLTGKQYF
TGCGCCAGCTTTTCGGACACATTGACTGGGAAGCAGTACTTC
>.|.|TRBV12-3/TRBV12-4|TRBJ2-7
CASSLSWTYEQYF
TGTGCCAGCAGTTTGTCCTGGACCTACGAGCAGTACTTC
>.|TRBD2|TRBV20-1|TRBJ2-4
CSASGSGGWDIQYF
TGCAGTGCTAGTGGTAGCGGGGGGTGGGACATTCAGTACTTC
>few|TRBD2|TRBV28|TRBJ2-3
CASSFPTSGTSTDTQYF
TGTGCCAGCAGTTTCCCGACTAGCGGGACCAGCACAGATACGCAGTATTTT
>many|.|TRBV29-1|TRBJ1-2
CSTDLNYGYTF
TGCAGCACAGACTTAAACTATGGCTACACCTTC
>.|.|TRBV29-1|TRBJ1-4
CSVGEGANEKLFF
TGCAGCGTTGGGGAGGGGGCTAATGAAAAACTGTTTTTT
>many|.|TRBV5-6|TRBJ2-1
CASSSWDSGFFF
TGTGCCAGCAGCTCTTGGGACTCGGGGTTTTTCTTC
>few|.|TRBV5-1|TRBJ2-6
CASSLVVAGANVLTF
TGCGCCAGCAGCTTGGTAGTAGCTGGGGCCAACGTCCTGACTTTC
>many|.|TRBV20-1|TRBJ2-2
CSASRRGGTGELFF
TGCAGTGCTAGTCGCAGGGGAGGGACCGGGGAGCTGTTTTTT
>.|TRBD2|TRBV19|TRBJ2-7
CASSIDGLADSYEQYF
TGTGCCAGTAGTATCGACGGACTAGCGGACTCCTACGAGCAGTACTTC
>few|.|TRBV12-3/TRBV12-4|TRBJ1-1
CASSLWGPEAFF
TGTGCCAGCAGTTTATGGGGACCTGAAGCTTTCTTT
>.|TRBD1|TRBV5-6|TRBJ2-7
CASSLGTVMSYEQYF
TGTGCCAGCAGCCTTGGGACAGTGATGTCCTACGAGCAGTACTTC
>.|TRBD1|TRBV7-2|TRBJ1-5
CASSPQGVLANQPQHF
TGTGCCAGCAGCCCACAGGGGGTTCTCGCTAATCAGCCCCAGCATTTT
>.|TRBD2|TRBV5-5|TRBJ2-5
CASSRLLAGSQETQYF
TGTGCCAGCAGCCGTCTACTAGCGGGAAGTCAAGAGACCCAGTACTTC
>.|TRBD2|TRBV5-1|TRBJ2-1
CASSPPGLADRSSYNEQFF
TGCGCCAGCAGCCCCCCGGGACTAGCGGACCGGAGCTCCTACAATGAGCAGTTCTTC
>.|TRBD2|TRBV7-9|TRBJ2-1
CASSSLRAGVSYNEQFF
TGTGCCAGCAGCTCACTCCGGGCGGGAGTATCCTACAATGAGCAGTTCTTC
>few|.|TRBV10-3|TRBJ2-7
CAISETGSYEQYF
TGTGCCATCAGTGAGACAGGGTCCTACGAGCAGTACTTC
>many|TRBD1|TRBV3-1|TRBJ2-1
CASSPGQGSNEQFF
TGTGCCAGCAGCCCGGGACAGGGAAGTAATGAGCAGTTCTTC